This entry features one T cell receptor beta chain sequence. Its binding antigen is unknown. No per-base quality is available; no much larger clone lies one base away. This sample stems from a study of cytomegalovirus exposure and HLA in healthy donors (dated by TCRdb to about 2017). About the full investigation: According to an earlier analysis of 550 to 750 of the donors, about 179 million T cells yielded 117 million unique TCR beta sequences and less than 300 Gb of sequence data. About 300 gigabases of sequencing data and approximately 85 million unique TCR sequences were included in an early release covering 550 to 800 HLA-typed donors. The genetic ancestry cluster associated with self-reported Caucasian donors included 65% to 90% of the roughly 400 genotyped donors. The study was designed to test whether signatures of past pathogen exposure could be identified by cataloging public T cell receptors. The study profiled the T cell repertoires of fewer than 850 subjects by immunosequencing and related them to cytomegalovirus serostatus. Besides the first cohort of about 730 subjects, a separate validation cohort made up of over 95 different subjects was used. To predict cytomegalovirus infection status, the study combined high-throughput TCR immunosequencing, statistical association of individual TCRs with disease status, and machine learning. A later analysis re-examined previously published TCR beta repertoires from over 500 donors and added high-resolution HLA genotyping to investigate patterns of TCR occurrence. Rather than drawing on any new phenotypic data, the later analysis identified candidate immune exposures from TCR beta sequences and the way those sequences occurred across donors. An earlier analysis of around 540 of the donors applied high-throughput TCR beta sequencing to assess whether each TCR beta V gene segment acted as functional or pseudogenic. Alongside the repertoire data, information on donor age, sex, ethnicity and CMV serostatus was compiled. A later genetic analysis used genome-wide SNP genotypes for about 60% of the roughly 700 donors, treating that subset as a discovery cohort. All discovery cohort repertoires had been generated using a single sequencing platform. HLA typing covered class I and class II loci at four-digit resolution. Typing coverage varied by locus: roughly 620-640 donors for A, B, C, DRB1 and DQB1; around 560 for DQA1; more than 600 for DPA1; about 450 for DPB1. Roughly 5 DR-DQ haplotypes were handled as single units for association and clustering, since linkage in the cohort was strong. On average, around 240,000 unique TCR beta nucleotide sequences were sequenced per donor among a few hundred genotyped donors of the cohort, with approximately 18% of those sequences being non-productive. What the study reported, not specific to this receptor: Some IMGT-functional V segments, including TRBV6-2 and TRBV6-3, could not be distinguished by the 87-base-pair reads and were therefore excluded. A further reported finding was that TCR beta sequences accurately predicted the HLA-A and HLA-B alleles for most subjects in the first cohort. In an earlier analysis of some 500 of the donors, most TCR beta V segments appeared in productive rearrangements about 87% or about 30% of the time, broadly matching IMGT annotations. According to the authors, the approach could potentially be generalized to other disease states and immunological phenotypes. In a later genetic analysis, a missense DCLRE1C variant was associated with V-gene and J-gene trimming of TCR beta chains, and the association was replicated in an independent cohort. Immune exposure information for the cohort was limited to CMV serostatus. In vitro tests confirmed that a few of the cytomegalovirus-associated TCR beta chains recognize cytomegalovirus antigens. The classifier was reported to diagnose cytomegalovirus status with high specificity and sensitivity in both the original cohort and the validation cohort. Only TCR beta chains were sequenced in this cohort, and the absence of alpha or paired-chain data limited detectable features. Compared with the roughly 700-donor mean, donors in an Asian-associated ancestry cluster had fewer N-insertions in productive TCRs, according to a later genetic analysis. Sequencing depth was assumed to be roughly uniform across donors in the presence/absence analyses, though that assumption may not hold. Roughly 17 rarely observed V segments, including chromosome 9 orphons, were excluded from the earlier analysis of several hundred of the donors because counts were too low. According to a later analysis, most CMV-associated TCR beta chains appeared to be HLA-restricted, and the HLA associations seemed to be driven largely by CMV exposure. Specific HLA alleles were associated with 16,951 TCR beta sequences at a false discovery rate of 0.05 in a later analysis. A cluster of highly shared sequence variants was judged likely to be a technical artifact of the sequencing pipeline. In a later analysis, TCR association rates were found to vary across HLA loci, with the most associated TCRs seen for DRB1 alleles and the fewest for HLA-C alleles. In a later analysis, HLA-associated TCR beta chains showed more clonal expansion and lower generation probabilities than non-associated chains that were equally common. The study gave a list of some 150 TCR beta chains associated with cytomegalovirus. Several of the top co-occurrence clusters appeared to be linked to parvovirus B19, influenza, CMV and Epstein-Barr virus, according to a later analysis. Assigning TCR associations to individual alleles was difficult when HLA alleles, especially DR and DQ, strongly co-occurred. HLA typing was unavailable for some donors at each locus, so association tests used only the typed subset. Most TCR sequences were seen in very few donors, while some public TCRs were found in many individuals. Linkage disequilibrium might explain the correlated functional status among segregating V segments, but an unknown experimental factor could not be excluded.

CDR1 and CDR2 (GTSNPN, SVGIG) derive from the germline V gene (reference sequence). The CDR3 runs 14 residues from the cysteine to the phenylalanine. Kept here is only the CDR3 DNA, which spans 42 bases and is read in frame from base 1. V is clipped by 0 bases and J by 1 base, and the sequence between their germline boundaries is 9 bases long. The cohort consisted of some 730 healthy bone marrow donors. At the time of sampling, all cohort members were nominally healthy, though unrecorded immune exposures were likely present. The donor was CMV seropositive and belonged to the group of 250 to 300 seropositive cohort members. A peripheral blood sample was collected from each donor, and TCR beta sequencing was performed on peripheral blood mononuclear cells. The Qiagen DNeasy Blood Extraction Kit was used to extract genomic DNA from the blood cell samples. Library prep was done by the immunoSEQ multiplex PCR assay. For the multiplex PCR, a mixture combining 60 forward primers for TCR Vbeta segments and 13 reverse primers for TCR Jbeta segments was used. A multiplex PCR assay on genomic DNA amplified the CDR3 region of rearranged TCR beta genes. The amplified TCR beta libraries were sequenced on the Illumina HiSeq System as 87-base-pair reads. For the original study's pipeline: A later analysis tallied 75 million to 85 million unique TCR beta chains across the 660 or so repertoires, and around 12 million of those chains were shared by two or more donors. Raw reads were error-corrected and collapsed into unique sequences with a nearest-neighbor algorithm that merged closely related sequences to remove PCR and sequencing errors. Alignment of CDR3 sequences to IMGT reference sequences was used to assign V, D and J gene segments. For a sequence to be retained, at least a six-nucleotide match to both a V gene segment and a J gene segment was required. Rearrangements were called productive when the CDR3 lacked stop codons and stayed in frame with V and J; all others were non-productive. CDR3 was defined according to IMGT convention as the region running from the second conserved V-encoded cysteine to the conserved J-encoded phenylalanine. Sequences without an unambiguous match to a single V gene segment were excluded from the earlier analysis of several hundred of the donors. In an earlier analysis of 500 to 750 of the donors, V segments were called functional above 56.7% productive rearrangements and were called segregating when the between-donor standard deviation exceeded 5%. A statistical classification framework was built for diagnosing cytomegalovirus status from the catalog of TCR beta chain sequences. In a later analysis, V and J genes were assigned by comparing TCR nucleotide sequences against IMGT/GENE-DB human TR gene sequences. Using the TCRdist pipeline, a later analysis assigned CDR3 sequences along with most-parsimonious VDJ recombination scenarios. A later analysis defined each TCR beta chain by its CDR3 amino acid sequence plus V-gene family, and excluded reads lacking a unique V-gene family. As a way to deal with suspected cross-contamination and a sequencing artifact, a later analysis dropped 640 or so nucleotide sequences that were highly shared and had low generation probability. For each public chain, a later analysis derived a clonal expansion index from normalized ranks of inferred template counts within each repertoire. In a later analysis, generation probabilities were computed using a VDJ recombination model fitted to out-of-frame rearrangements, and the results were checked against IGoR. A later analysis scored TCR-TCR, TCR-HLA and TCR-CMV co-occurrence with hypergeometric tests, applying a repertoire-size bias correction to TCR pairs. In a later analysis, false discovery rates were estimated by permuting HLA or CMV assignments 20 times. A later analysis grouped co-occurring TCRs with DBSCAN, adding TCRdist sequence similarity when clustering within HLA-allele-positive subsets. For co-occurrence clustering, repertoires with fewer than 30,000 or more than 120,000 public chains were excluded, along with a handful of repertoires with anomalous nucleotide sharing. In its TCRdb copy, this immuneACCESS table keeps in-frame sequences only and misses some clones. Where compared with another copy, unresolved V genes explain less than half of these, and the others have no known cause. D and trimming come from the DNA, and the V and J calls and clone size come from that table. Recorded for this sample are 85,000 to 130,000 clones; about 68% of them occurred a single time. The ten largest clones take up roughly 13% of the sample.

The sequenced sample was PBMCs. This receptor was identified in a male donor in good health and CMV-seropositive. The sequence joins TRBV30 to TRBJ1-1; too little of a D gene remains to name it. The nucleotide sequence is TGTGCCTGGAGTGTAGGAGGCGCGAACACTGAAGCTTTCTTT. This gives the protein CAWSVGGANTEAFF.